Listed below are T cell receptor beta chains from one sample, sequenced in a study of T cells in Graves' hyperthyroidism and ophthalmopathy. One entry per CDR3 protein results from TCRdb running MiXCR on the multiplex PCR reads. The repertoire holds a few hundred thousand distinct CDR3 sequences, with around 16% as singletons. Sequencing used blood. The source of these receptors is a woman in her twenties or thirties with Graves' hyperthyroidism. Each CDR3 is given with its conserved first and last residue. The D gene is left open where the match is weak. The size of a clone is reported for some rows only, either as once, few or many, or as a class for expanded clones.

clone_size: few
j_call: TRBJ1-3
d_call: NA
v_call: TRBV29-1
cdr3_nt: TGCAGCGTTGAAGGACGCGGCGGAAACACCATATATTTT
cdr3_aa: CSVEGRGGNTIYF

clone_size: many
j_call: TRBJ1-3
d_call: NA
v_call: TRBV2
cdr3_nt: TGTGCCAGCAGTGTACTAGGGGACACCATATATTTT
cdr3_aa: CASSVLGDTIYF

clone_size: many
j_call: TRBJ2-7
d_call: NA
v_call: TRBV27
cdr3_nt: TGTGCCAGCAGTTTATTCCGTGGGTACGAGCAGTACTTC
cdr3_aa: CASSLFRGYEQYF

clone_size: many
j_call: TRBJ1-5
d_call: NA
v_call: TRBV20-1
cdr3_nt: TGCAGTGCTAGAGATCTACGGTCGGACAGTTCGCCCCAGCATTTT
cdr3_aa: CSARDLRSDSSPQHF

clone_size: NA
j_call: TRBJ2-1
d_call: NA
v_call: TRBV5-1
cdr3_nt: TGCGCCAGCAGCTTGGGGTTTCCAGTAAGCTACAATGAGCAGTTCTTC
cdr3_aa: CASSLGFPVSYNEQFF

clone_size: many
j_call: TRBJ2-1
d_call: TRBD1
v_call: TRBV7-3
cdr3_nt: TGTGCCAGCAGCTTAAGCCCCGCGGGACAGGGGGCTTACAATGAGCAGTTCTTC
cdr3_aa: CASSLSPAGQGAYNEQFF

clone_size: NA
j_call: TRBJ1-2
d_call: NA
v_call: TRBV5-1
cdr3_nt: TGCGCCAGCAGCCTCAGGGAACCGAACGGCTACACCTTC
cdr3_aa: CASSLREPNGYTF

clone_size: NA
j_call: TRBJ2-7
d_call: TRBD2
v_call: TRBV7-2
cdr3_nt: TGTGCCAGCAGCCTAATCAGAGGGAGGGCCTACGAGCAGTACTTC
cdr3_aa: CASSLIRGRAYEQYF

clone_size: NA
j_call: TRBJ1-4
d_call: TRBD1
v_call: TRBV20-1
cdr3_nt: TGCAGTGCTAGAGGTGAGACAGGGGGCCCAATTAATGAAAAACTGTTTTTT
cdr3_aa: CSARGETGGPINEKLFF

clone_size: many
j_call: TRBJ2-3
d_call: NA
v_call: TRBV20-1
cdr3_nt: TGCAGTGCTAGAGGGTATCGGGATGATACGCAGTATTTT
cdr3_aa: CSARGYRDDTQYF

clone_size: many
j_call: TRBJ2-1
d_call: TRBD1
v_call: TRBV27
cdr3_nt: TGTGCCAGCAGTATGACAGGGCCCTACAATGAGCAGTTCTTC
cdr3_aa: CASSMTGPYNEQFF

clone_size: few
j_call: TRBJ2-3
d_call: NA
v_call: TRBV19
cdr3_nt: TGTGCCAGTAGTATTTATCGGGTATTCGGCACAGATACGCAGTATTTT
cdr3_aa: CASSIYRVFGTDTQYF

clone_size: many
j_call: TRBJ1-1
d_call: NA
v_call: TRBV7-7
cdr3_nt: TGTGCCAGCAGCACGGACCTGAACACTGAAGCTTTCTTT
cdr3_aa: CASSTDLNTEAFF

clone_size: many
j_call: TRBJ1-2
d_call: NA
v_call: TRBV11-3
cdr3_nt: TGTGCCAGCGGAAATGGTCGACGGAGGACCTATGGCTACACCTTC
cdr3_aa: CASGNGRRRTYGYTF

clone_size: many
j_call: TRBJ1-5
d_call: NA
v_call: TRBV11-2
cdr3_nt: TGTGCCAGCAGTAAAGAGGTGGACCAGCCCCAGCATTTT
cdr3_aa: CASSKEVDQPQHF

clone_size: many
j_call: TRBJ2-1
d_call: TRBD2
v_call: TRBV6-1
cdr3_nt: TGTGCCAGCAGTGATTTAGCGGGAGGGCCCTATGAGCAGTTCTTC
cdr3_aa: CASSDLAGGPYEQFF

clone_size: many
j_call: TRBJ2-1
d_call: TRBD2
v_call: TRBV7-2
cdr3_nt: TGTGCCAGCAGCTTAGTGGGACTAGCGGGAAGCGATGAGCAGTTCTTC
cdr3_aa: CASSLVGLAGSDEQFF

clone_size: many
j_call: TRBJ1-5
d_call: NA
v_call: TRBV3-1
cdr3_nt: TGTGCCAGCAGCCAAGGGGGGGTGAAAGGCAATCAGCCCCAGCATTTT
cdr3_aa: CASSQGGVKGNQPQHF

clone_size: few
j_call: TRBJ1-1
d_call: TRBD1
v_call: TRBV19
cdr3_nt: TGTGCCAGTAGTAATACAGGGGGATACACTGAAGCTTTCTTT
cdr3_aa: CASSNTGGYTEAFF

clone_size: NA
j_call: TRBJ2-1
d_call: TRBD2
v_call: TRBV20-1
cdr3_nt: TGCAGTGCTAGAGACCCTGCCGGCGGGAGCTCCTACAATGAGCAGTTCTTC
cdr3_aa: CSARDPAGGSSYNEQFF

clone_size: many
j_call: TRBJ2-4
d_call: NA
v_call: TRBV11-1
cdr3_nt: TGTGCCAGCAGCTTAGCTGGCGGGCCCAGCTCCGGAGGGAAAAACATTCAGTACTTC
cdr3_aa: CASSLAGGPSSGGKNIQYF

clone_size: few
j_call: TRBJ2-1
d_call: NA
v_call: TRBV20-1
cdr3_nt: TGCAGTGCTAGAGATTTGGGACTTGAAGGAGCCATTAGATACGATGAGCAGTTCTTC
cdr3_aa: CSARDLGLEGAIRYDEQFF

clone_size: few
j_call: TRBJ2-1
d_call: NA
v_call: TRBV25-1
cdr3_nt: TGTGCCAGCAGTGAATATCAGGGGCCCTACAATGAGCAGTTCTTC
cdr3_aa: CASSEYQGPYNEQFF

clone_size: many
j_call: TRBJ1-1
d_call: NA
v_call: TRBV10-1
cdr3_nt: TGCGCCAGCAGTGACTCTCCCATGAACACTGAAGCTTTCTTT
cdr3_aa: CASSDSPMNTEAFF

clone_size: few
j_call: TRBJ1-1
d_call: NA
v_call: TRBV20-1
cdr3_nt: TGCAGTGCTAGAGATTTTGAGTTTCAGGGCAAAGCTTTCTTT
cdr3_aa: CSARDFEFQGKAFF

clone_size: few
j_call: TRBJ2-2
d_call: NA
v_call: TRBV27
cdr3_nt: TGTGCCAGCAGTTTCAACGTAGCGAACACCGGGGAGCTGTTTTTT
cdr3_aa: CASSFNVANTGELFF

clone_size: many
j_call: TRBJ1-1
d_call: NA
v_call: TRBV28
cdr3_nt: TGTGCCAGCAGTTTAATGGAAACTCAAGCTTTCTTT
cdr3_aa: CASSLMETQAFF

clone_size: few
j_call: TRBJ1-2
d_call: TRBD1
v_call: TRBV12-3/TRBV12-4
cdr3_nt: TGTGCCAGCAGTCGACAGGGGCTTAACTATGGCTACACCTTC
cdr3_aa: CASSRQGLNYGYTF

clone_size: many
j_call: TRBJ2-7
d_call: NA
v_call: TRBV5-1
cdr3_nt: TGCGCCAGCAGCCTCGCGGGGCAGTTAGCGGTAGAGCAGTACTTC
cdr3_aa: CASSLAGQLAVEQYF